Given below is one T cell receptor beta chain in context. What this receptor recognizes is not known. Base-call qualities are not available, and no considerably larger clone is one nucleotide away. TCR beta CDR3 regions were sequenced from DNA using the immunoSEQ hsTCRbeta Kit. On the study's bioinformatics: The ImmunoSEQ Analyzer was used to analyse the TCR sequencing data. T cell clonality was defined as 1 minus Pielou's evenness computed on productive rearrangements. T cell diversity was measured with the inverse Simpson index on productive templates. T cell density was defined as TCR beta template counts normalized to usable DNA, with usable DNA estimated by amplification and sequencing of housekeeping genes. TCR metrics were compared across histologic stages using two-sided Kruskal-Wallis tests. The table was pulled from immuneACCESS by TCRdb, which kept in-frame rearrangements only. Such tables lose some clones; where checked, under half of the loss comes from unresolved V genes, and the rest has no known cause. D and trimming come from the DNA, and the V and J calls and clone size come from that table. This sample is represented by thousands of clones; approximately 85% of them were singletons. The top ten constitute about 2.5% of the sample.

Patients underwent resection in Japan or China between about 2014 and 2017. Two lung cancer pathologists independently confirmed the histologic diagnosis of each case on H&E slides. Premalignant or tumor cells were enriched for nucleic acid extraction by macro-dissection performed after pathologic assessment. FFPE tissue was used for DNA isolation with the AllPrep DNA/RNA FFPE Kit. The germline V gene yields SGHRS for CDR1 and YFSETQ for CDR2. From the cysteine through the phenylalanine, the CDR3 covers 12 amino acids. Only the CDR3 part of the read is kept: 36 bases, read in frame from the first base. The germline ends are 6 bases apart after V is trimmed by 0 bases and J by 8 bases. The sample comes from a study of immune evolution from preneoplasia to lung adenocarcinoma (dated by TCRdb to the early 2020s). Some background on the complete study: HLA loss of heterozygosity was observed in roughly 6.8%, 16% and 36% of AIS, MIA and ADC lesions, respectively, and was not observed in any AAH lesions. A total of approximately 56 patients contributed TCR sequencing data. A total of under 60 patients with pulmonary nodules who underwent surgical resection were included in the overall cohort. Immune contexture across lung adenocarcinoma precursors and invasive adenocarcinoma was profiled using immune gene expression, TCR sequencing and multiplex immunofluorescence. According to the study, 100 to 120 samples went through TCR sequencing. Sample size was determined by specimen availability and not by a prior power calculation. Class I HLA alleles were inferred from exome data with POLYSOLVER, and allele-specific HLA loss was detected with LOHHLA. Resected precursor lesions (AAH, AIS, MIA) and invasive adenocarcinomas were each compared against paired morphologically normal lung tissue. The immune data were integrated with whole exome sequencing and methylation data obtained from the same cohort of nodules. On the study overall, not on this receptor specifically: Clonality was highest in normal lung, while later-stage lesions appeared to have lower clonality but higher T cell density and diversity. Compared with EGFR-mutant or double wild-type lesions, KRAS-mutant nodules had the highest T cell clonality. Because all patients were from Japan and China, applicability to Western populations was uncertain. The findings reflected association rather than direct causation, and larger cohorts with long-term follow-up and longitudinal biopsies were considered necessary. Normal lung had the highest top T cell clone frequencies, which appeared to decline progressively from AAH through AIS, MIA and invasive adenocarcinoma.

The receptor's source is a person aged 65-85 years with lung adenocarcinoma. This sequence uses TRBV5-1 and TRBJ2-1; no D gene can be assigned with confidence. The sample comprised FFPE atypical adenomatous hyperplasia tissue from the lung. The cell subset or site label for this specimen denotes: atypical adenomatous hyperplasia (AAH), lung preneoplasia. The CDR3 reads as follows: CASSLDGYEQFF. The sequenced DNA: TGCGCCAGCAGCTTGGATGGGTATGAGCAGTTCTTC.